This T cell receptor (beta chain) was captured in a study of identical twins' blood T cells. This clonotype was picked up a small number of times. V lost 2 bases, J lost 8 bases, and 15 bases lay in between. This CDR3 spans 14 amino acids. The germline gives CDR1 MDHEN, CDR2 SYDVKM. TCRdb re-called the 5' RACE reads through MiXCR, storing one row per CDR3 protein. Found here are a few hundred thousand distinct CDR3 sequences, about 28% of them singletons; the top ten hold about 6%. The chain is built from TRBV28 and TRBJ1-2, with D perhaps TRBD1 (5 bases). The receptor was isolated from a woman between 18 and 49 years old in good health. The sequenced sample was PBMCs. CDR3 nucleotides: TGTGCCAGCAGTTTAGAGCTCAGGGTAGAAGGCTACACCTTC. This encodes CASSLELRVEGYTF.